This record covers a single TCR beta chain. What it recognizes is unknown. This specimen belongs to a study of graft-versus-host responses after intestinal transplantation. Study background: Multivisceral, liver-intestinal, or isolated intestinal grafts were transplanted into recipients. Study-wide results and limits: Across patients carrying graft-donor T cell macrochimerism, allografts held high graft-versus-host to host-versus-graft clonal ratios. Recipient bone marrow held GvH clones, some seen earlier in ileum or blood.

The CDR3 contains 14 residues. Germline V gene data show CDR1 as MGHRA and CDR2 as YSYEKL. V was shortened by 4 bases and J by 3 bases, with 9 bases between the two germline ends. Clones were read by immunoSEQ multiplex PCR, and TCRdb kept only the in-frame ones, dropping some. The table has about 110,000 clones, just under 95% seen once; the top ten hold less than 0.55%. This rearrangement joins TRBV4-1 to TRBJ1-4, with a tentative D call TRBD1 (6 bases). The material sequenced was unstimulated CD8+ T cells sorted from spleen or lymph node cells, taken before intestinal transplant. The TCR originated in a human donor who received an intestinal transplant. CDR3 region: CASSLGQSNEKLFF. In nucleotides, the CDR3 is TGCGCCAGCAGCCTAGGACAGTCTAATGAAAAACTGTTTTTT.